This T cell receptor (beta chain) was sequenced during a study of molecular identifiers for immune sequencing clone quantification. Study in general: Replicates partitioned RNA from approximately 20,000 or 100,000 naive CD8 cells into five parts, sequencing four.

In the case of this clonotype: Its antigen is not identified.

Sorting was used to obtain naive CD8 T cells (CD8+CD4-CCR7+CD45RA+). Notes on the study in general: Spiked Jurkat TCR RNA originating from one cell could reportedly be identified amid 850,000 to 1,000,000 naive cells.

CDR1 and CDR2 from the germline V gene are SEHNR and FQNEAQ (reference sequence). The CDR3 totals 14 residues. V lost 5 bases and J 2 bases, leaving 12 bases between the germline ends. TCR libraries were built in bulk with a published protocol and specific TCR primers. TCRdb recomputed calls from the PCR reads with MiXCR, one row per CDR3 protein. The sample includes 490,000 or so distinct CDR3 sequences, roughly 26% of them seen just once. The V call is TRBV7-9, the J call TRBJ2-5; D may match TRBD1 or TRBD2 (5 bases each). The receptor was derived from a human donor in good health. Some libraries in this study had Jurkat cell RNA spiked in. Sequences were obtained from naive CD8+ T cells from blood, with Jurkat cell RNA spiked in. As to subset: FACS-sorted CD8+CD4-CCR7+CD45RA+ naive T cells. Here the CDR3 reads CASSTSWGQETQYF. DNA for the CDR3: TGTGCCAGCAGCACATCCTGGGGGCAAGAGACCCAGTACTTC. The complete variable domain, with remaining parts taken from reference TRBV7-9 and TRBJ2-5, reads DTGVSQNPRHKITKRGQNVTFRCDPISEHNRLYWYRQTLGQGPEFLTYFQNEAQLEKSRLLSDRFSAERPKGSFSTLEIQRTEQGDSAMYLCASSTSWGQETQYFGPGTRLLVL.